This TCR beta chain appears in the sequencing data of a study of PD-L1 blockade in urothelial cancer. Described time point: pretreatment peripheral blood. Some clones are missing from TCRdb's copy, which holds only in-frame ones; the method was immunoSEQ multiplex PCR. Among approximately 51,000 clones listed, around 83% were seen once. CDR1 and CDR2 from the germline V gene are SGHAT and FQDESV (reference sequence). V lost 7 bases and J lost 0, with 8 bases in between. The CDR3 is made up of 13 amino acids. The source material was PBMCs, sampled around atezolizumab (anti-PD-L1) treatment. This chain connects TRBV11-1 to TRBJ2-3, with D possibly matching TRBD2 (6 bases). This TCR was recovered from a man between 60 and 75 years old with urothelial cancer. CDR3 amino acids: CASTGTSTDTQYF. The CDR3, as DNA: TGTGCCAGCACTGGGACTAGCACAGATACGCAGTATTTT.